One sample yielded the 23 T cell receptor beta chains listed below, sequenced in a study of identical twins. TCRdb independently ran MiXCR on the 5' RACE reads; one entry per CDR3 protein. This table has just over 500,000 distinct CDR3 sequences, roughly 21% appearing once. The same sample was also used in a study of T cells expressing NK-cell markers.

The sample taken for sequencing was CD4+ T cells sorted from blood. The receptors shown here come from a woman in her late teens or twenties in good health.

This clonotype has more than one count but fewer than ten. The rearrangement uses TRBV10-3 and TRBJ1-1, with D hard to call. Germline CDR1 ENHRY, CDR2 SYGVKD. The V and J ends lost 10 bases and 6 bases respectively, with 12 bases between them. The CDR3 length is 11 residues. CDR3 protein: CATRYGSEAFF. The CDR3 DNA reads as TGTGCCACTCGCTATGGGTCTGAAGCTTTCTTT.

This rearrangement joins TRBV6-5 to TRBJ2-1; D might be TRBD1 or TRBD2, each matching 5 bases. Germline V gives CDR1 MNHEY, CDR2 SVGAGI. Trimming took off 2 bases at V and 12 bases at J, with 8 bases between the two ends. This CDR3 is built from 11 residues. The CDR3: CASSYGTVQFF. The CDR3 DNA follows: TGTGCCAGCAGTTACGGGACGGTGCAGTTCTTC.

In this sample, this clonotype turned up a few times. The chain is built from TRBV20-1 and TRBJ2-2, with D possibly matching TRBD2 (5 bases). The V end lost 8 bases, the J end lost 7 bases, and 17 bases lay between the germline ends. CDR3 size: 13 residues. Germline CDR1 DFQATT, CDR2 SNEGSKA (reference sequence). CDR3 in DNA: TGCAGTTCCTCCCGGACGGGGAACGGGGAGCTGTTTTTT. Amino acid sequence: CSSSRTGNGELFF.

This clonotype showed up many times. The chain recombines TRBV4-3 with TRBJ1-5, with a tentative D call TRBD1 (5 bases). This CDR3 is 18 amino acids long. The germline V and J ends were trimmed by 0 bases and 0 bases, with 15 bases remaining between them. Germline V gives CDR1 LGHNA, CDR2 YSLEER. The CDR3 region has the DNA TGCGCCAGCAGCCAAGATCTTCCGGGGGTCGGTAGCAATCAGCCCCAGCATTTT. Protein sequence: CASSQDLPGVGSNQPQHF.

This clonotype was recorded a few times. The chain has TRBV20-1 and TRBJ2-5; tentatively, D is TRBD2 (6 bases). The CDR3 covers 13 residues. Trimming stripped 3 bases from V and 4 bases from J, with 12 bases between. CDR1 is DFQATT and CDR2 is SNEGSKA in the germline V gene (reference sequence). The CDR3 sequence is CSASGQGGETQYF. The DNA for the CDR3 is TGCAGTGCTAGCGGTCAGGGAGGAGAGACCCAGTACTTC.

The J gene is TRBJ2-3, the V gene TRBV2, with TRBD2 matching over 7 bases. This CDR3 is 14 amino acids long. V was clipped by 10 bases and J by 5 bases; unmatched bases: 12. Germline loops: CDR1 SNHLY, CDR2 FYNNEI. The CDR3 coding sequence is TGTGCCATCGGGAGGCAGGTGCGGGGAGATACGCAGTATTTT. Translating it yields CAIGRQVRGDTQYF. Full variable domain (remainder filled in from reference TRBV2 and TRBJ2-3): EPEVTQTPSHQVTQMGQEVILRCVPISNHLYFYWYRQILGQKVEFLVSFYNNEISEKSEIFDDQFSVERPDGSNFTLKIRSTKLEDSAMYFCAIGRQVRGDTQYFGPGTRLTVL.

The chain employs TRBV9 and TRBJ2-1, with 13 bases that match TRBD2. The CDR3 extends over 16 amino acids. Germline V gives CDR1 SGDLS, CDR2 YYNGEE. With 7 bases clipped from V and 7 bases from J, the junction kept 11 bases outside the gene matches. CDR3 loop: CASATAGTSGANEQFF. The CDR3 DNA is TGTGCCAGCGCTACTGCCGGGACTAGCGGGGCGAATGAGCAGTTCTTC.

This clonotype was detected only a few times. The rearrangement links TRBV27 to TRBJ1-1; D is uncertain. Germline-derived CDR1 and CDR2 are MNHEY and SMNVEV (reference sequence). CDR3 length: 12 amino acids. Deletions cut 4 bases from V and 7 bases from J, with 10 bases between. The CDR3 protein is CASSSLSREAFF. In DNA form, the CDR3 reads TGTGCCAGCAGTTCCCTATCCCGTGAAGCTTTCTTT.

In its sample, this clonotype was seen many times. This chain joins TRBV7-2 and TRBJ2-6; no definite D call. Trimming removed 5 bases at V and 7 bases at J, with 6 bases between. Germline values: CDR1 SGHTA, CDR2 FQGNSA. This CDR3 has 12 amino acids. In DNA form, the CDR3 reads TGTGCCAGCAGCGTAGGAGCCAACGTCCTGACTTTC. Amino acids: CASSVGANVLTF.

This clonotype was recorded a few times. This chain connects TRBV20-1 to TRBJ2-7; the D is unclear. Looked up from germline, CDR1 is DFQATT and CDR2 is SNEGSKA (reference sequence). V was pared by 1 base and J by 1 base, with 11 bases between. CDR3 size: 14 residues. The CDR3 protein is CSARGNYPSYEQYF. The CDR3 bases are TGCAGTGCTAGAGGAAACTACCCATCCTACGAGCAGTACTTC.

This clonotype has a count of ten or more. V gene TRBV5-8 combines with J gene TRBJ1-4; TRBD1 might be the D (5 bases). Germline V gene sequence: CDR1 SGHTS, CDR2 YDEGEE. This CDR3 contains 14 residues. The V end lost 2 bases, the J end lost 7 bases, and 12 bases lay between the germline ends. The CDR3 DNA sequence: TGTGCCAGCAGCTTAAAGGGACCCCTTGAAAAACTGTTTTTT. It is translated as CASSLKGPLEKLFF.

This clonotype has a handful of counts. The genes are TRBV29-1 and TRBJ2-7, with TRBD2 matching 10 bases. The CDR3 consists of 17 residues. Germline V gene sequence: CDR1 SQVTM, CDR2 ANQGSEA. V was pared by 6 bases and J by 3 bases, with 17 bases of the junction left unmatched. CDR3 protein: CSVMGLALSADLYEQYF. The CDR3 region has the DNA TGCAGCGTAATGGGACTAGCGTTATCTGCAGACCTCTACGAGCAGTACTTC.

This clonotype was seen more than once but under ten times. The chain employs TRBV20-1 and TRBJ2-3, with 9 bases aligning to TRBD2. The CDR3 runs 14 residues. With V trimmed by 3 bases and J by 5 bases, 6 bases remained unmatched. Germline CDR1 and CDR2: DFQATT and SNEGSKA (reference sequence). CDR3 bases: TGCAGTGCTAGGGGCGGGGGGGCCAAAGATACGCAGTATTTT. Amino acid sequence: CSARGGGAKDTQYF.

This CDR3 is CSAGQANGELFF. DNA for the CDR3: TGCAGTGCAGGACAGGCTAACGGGGAGCTGTTTTTT. The rearrangement uses TRBV20-1 and TRBJ2-2; 7 bases are shared with TRBD1. Germline V gene sequence: CDR1 DFQATT, CDR2 SNEGSKA (reference sequence). The CDR3 length is 12 residues. With V trimmed by 6 bases and J by 7 bases, 5 bases remained unmatched.

This clonotype was detected only a few times. This chain connects TRBV27 to TRBJ2-5, with D perhaps given as TRBD1 or TRBD2 (7 bases each). The CDR3 has 15 residues. The V and J ends lost 7 bases and 4 bases respectively, with 19 bases between them. Germline CDR1 MNHEY, CDR2 SMNVEV (reference sequence). The CDR3 sequence: CASTPQGGVGETQYF. CDR3 nucleotide sequence: TGTGCCAGCACCCCCCAGGGGGGGGTAGGAGAGACCCAGTACTTC.

The chain links TRBV5-1 to TRBJ2-7; no firm D call. The V end was cut by 0 bases, the J end by 0 bases, with 10 bases between. Germline lookup yields CDR1 SGHRS and CDR2 YFSETQ. This CDR3 has 15 residues. CDR3 residues: CASSLAAASSYEQYF. CDR3 in DNA: TGCGCCAGCAGCTTGGCCGCAGCGAGCTCCTACGAGCAGTACTTC.

This clonotype was seen repeatedly, ten times or more. This rearrangement joins TRBV20-1 to TRBJ2-5; TRBD2 agrees at 13 bases. Germline V CDR1 and CDR2: DFQATT, SNEGSKA (reference sequence). V lost 5 bases and J lost 7; bases outside the gene matches: 10. The CDR3 contains 15 residues. The CDR3 sequence: CSAAKGLAGSGTQYF. The CDR3 DNA reads as TGCAGTGCTGCGAAGGGACTAGCGGGGAGTGGGACCCAGTACTTC.

As for this clonotype: A much bigger clone sits one base away, suggesting this may be a read error. The genes are TRBV28 and TRBJ2-2, with D uncertain. Trimming left V 7 bases short and J 2 bases short, with 5 bases between. Germline V CDR1 and CDR2: MDHEN, SYDVKM. The CDR3 extends over 12 amino acids. The CDR3 nucleotides are TGTGCCAGCAATGGAAACACCGGGGAGCTGTTTTTT. This gives the protein CASNGNTGELFF.

The table lists this clonotype with a few counts. The rearrangement links TRBV5-1 to TRBJ2-5; perhaps TRBD2 as D (5 bases). Germline CDR1 and CDR2: SGHRS and YFSETQ. The V end was cut by 0 bases, the J end by 4 bases, with 13 bases between. CDR3 length equals 15 residues. The CDR3 sequence is CASSLGPGYGETQYF. CDR3 sequence (DNA): TGCGCCAGCAGCTTGGGACCGGGGTACGGAGAGACCCAGTACTTC.

This clonotype came up a few times. The rearrangement links TRBV24-1 to TRBJ2-4; tentatively, D is TRBD1 or TRBD2 (5 bases each). The V end lost 3 bases, the J end lost 3 bases, and 17 bases lay between the germline ends. CDR1 is KGHDR, CDR2 SFDVKD, per germline. The CDR3 length is 17 residues. The CDR3 nucleotides read TGTGCCACCAGTGATGTAAAAACCGGGGCCGGCAAAAACATTCAGTACTTC. The encoded protein is CATSDVKTGAGKNIQYF.

This clonotype appeared a few times. This chain joins TRBV5-1 and TRBJ1-4; D uncertain. The germline CDR1 and CDR2 sequences are SGHRS and YFSETQ. Trimming took 2 bases from V and 8 from J, leaving 13 bases between them. CDR3 length: 14 amino acids. DNA of the CDR3: TGCGCCAGCAGCTTTACGGGAGGAAGCGAAAAACTGTTTTTT. This gives the protein CASSFTGGSEKLFF.

V is TRBV11-2 and J is TRBJ1-2, with 7 bases identical to TRBD1. CDR1 and CDR2 from the germline V gene are SGHAT and FQNNGV. Losses at the gene ends were 5 bases for V and 5 bases for J; bases not matched to a gene: 5. This CDR3 is built from 13 residues. CDR3 nucleotides: TGTGCCAGCAGCGGGGGGACAGTATATGGCTACACCTTC. This sequence encodes CASSGGTVYGYTF.

This chain connects TRBV5-1 to TRBJ1-1; D uncertain. Trimming left V 0 bases short and J 0 bases short, with 12 bases between. The CDR3 is 16 residues long. CDR1 SGHRS and CDR2 YFSETQ come from the germline V gene. The CDR3 nucleotides read TGCGCCAGCAGCTTGGGTGTCGGGCAGATGAACACTGAAGCTTTCTTT. As protein: CASSLGVGQMNTEAFF.